This entry lists 26 T cell receptor beta chains sequenced from one sample in a study of T-cell reconstitution after alpha-beta-depleted transplantation in children. Unique molecular identifiers featured in how the TCRbeta library was prepared. One entry per CDR3 protein, called by TCRdb with MiXCR from the PCR reads. The table shows around 500,000 distinct CDR3 sequences, with about 12% occurring only once. The sample in question was PBMCs from the stem cell graft donor, obtained from the stem cell graft. Source of these receptors: a human donor who donated a stem cell graft to a child with combined immunodeficiency.

The chain recombines TRBV6-2 or TRBV6-3 with TRBJ2-5; TRBD2 aligns across 9 bases. Per the germline V gene, CDR1 is MNHEY and CDR2 is SVGEGT. The CDR3 sequence is 17 residues long. The V gene end was trimmed by 2 bases and the J gene end by 6 bases; junction bases not matched to a gene: 13. The CDR3 region is CASSYRGPAGGLQTQYF. The CDR3 region has the DNA TGTGCCAGCAGTTACCGGGGGCCGGCGGGAGGGTTGCAGACCCAGTACTTC.

V gene TRBV12-3 or TRBV12-4 combines with J gene TRBJ2-1; D possibly corresponds to TRBD2 (5 bases). V was clipped by 7 bases and J by 3 bases, with 13 bases between them. The CDR3 sequence is 14 residues long. CDR3: CASTRADLYNEQFF. CDR3 coding DNA: TGTGCCAGCACCCGAGCGGATCTCTACAATGAGCAGTTCTTC.

The J gene is TRBJ2-5, the V gene TRBV12-3 or TRBV12-4; a weak D match, TRBD2 (5 bases). This CDR3 has 11 amino acids. V dropped 10 bases and J dropped 5 bases, with 11 bases sitting between them. The CDR3 is CATSERETQYF. CDR3 DNA: TGTGCCACTTCCGAGCGGGAGACCCAGTACTTC.

This clonotype was counted a few times. J is TRBJ2-5 and V is TRBV18; D could derive from TRBD1 or TRBD2 (5 bases each). The CDR3 is 13 amino acids. The V end lost 4 bases, the J end lost 5 bases, and 11 bases lay between the germline ends. Looked up from germline, CDR1 is KGHSH and CDR2 is LQKENI. CDR3 region: CASSQYEGETQYF. The DNA of the CDR3 is TGTGCCAGCTCACAATATGAGGGGGAGACCCAGTACTTC. The full variable domain, its missing parts supplied by reference TRBV18 and TRBJ2-5, is NAGVMQNPRHLVRRRGQEARLRCSPMKGHSHVYWYRQLPEEGLKFMVYLQKENIIDESGMPKERFSAEFPKEGPSILRIQQVVRGDSAAYFCASSQYEGETQYFGPGTRLLVL.

This clonotype came up a few times. The V call is TRBV7-9, the J call TRBJ1-1, with D perhaps TRBD1 (5 bases). This CDR3 contains 15 residues. V lost 3 bases to trimming and J lost 3 bases, with 14 bases between them. Germline CDR1 SEHNR, CDR2 FQNEAQ (reference sequence). CDR3 DNA sequence: TGTGCCAGCAGCTTTCCGGGGGGAGTTGACACTGAAGCTTTCTTT. Translation gives CASSFPGGVDTEAFF.

The genes are TRBV20-1 and TRBJ2-7; TRBD1 matches 10 bases. The ends lost 6 bases at V and 2 bases at J; junction bases unmatched: 7. Germline values: CDR1 DFQATT, CDR2 SNEGSKA (reference sequence). The CDR3 has 14 residues. CDR3 protein: CSALRDRGPYEQYF. CDR3 nucleotide sequence: TGCAGTGCGCTACGTGACAGGGGGCCCTACGAGCAGTACTTC.

This clonotype was seen repeatedly, ten times or more. The genes are TRBV25-1 and TRBJ2-7, with a tentative D call TRBD1 (5 bases). The germline V gene has CDR1 MGHDK and CDR2 SYGVNS. Trimming stripped 2 bases from V and 3 bases from J, with 14 bases between. The CDR3 covers 15 residues. The CDR3: CASSEATGDIYEQYF. The CDR3 DNA follows: TGTGCCAGCAGTGAAGCCACAGGTGACATCTACGAGCAGTACTTC.

The sample holds a few counts of this clonotype. The chain joins TRBV29-1 to TRBJ2-5, with no clear D. The ends were cut back, 3 bases at V and 1 base at J, with 12 bases in the middle. The CDR3 covers 14 residues. CDR1 and CDR2 (germline): SQVTM, ANQGSEA. In nucleotides, the CDR3 is TGCAGCGTTGATGGTTCTATGGGCCAAGAGACCCAGTACTTC. Encoded protein: CSVDGSMGQETQYF.

The rearrangement joins TRBV2 to TRBJ2-1; perhaps D is TRBD1 or TRBD2 (7 bases each). Deletions cut 5 bases from V and 6 bases from J, with 17 bases between. This CDR3 has 15 residues. The germline V gene has CDR1 SNHLY and CDR2 FYNNEI. Written as DNA, the CDR3 is TGTGCCAGCAGTAAGCGGGACAGTCCGTTCAATGAGCAGTTCTTC. Protein product: CASSKRDSPFNEQFF. Filled out from reference TRBV2 and TRBJ2-1, the complete variable domain reads EPEVTQTPSHQVTQMGQEVILRCVPISNHLYFYWYRQILGQKVEFLVSFYNNEISEKSEIFDDQFSVERPDGSNFTLKIRSTKLEDSAMYFCASSKRDSPFNEQFFGPGTRLTVL.

This clonotype occurred a few times. V usage is TRBV6-5 and J usage is TRBJ2-1; no clear D. CDR3 length equals 13 residues. The ends were cut back, 0 bases at V and 6 bases at J, with 6 bases in the middle. CDR1 is MNHEY, CDR2 SVGAGI, per germline. The CDR3 sequence is CASSYSNPNEQFF. DNA of the CDR3: TGTGCCAGCAGTTACTCGAATCCCAATGAGCAGTTCTTC.

The chain uses TRBV7-2 and TRBJ2-1; D ambiguous. V gave up 1 base and J gave up 0 bases, with 10 bases separating them. Germline V CDR1 and CDR2: SGHTA, FQGNSA. This CDR3 contains 16 residues. This CDR3 is CASSLGLSSSYNEQFF. CDR3 DNA sequence: TGTGCCAGCAGCTTAGGGCTCAGTAGCTCCTACAATGAGCAGTTCTTC.

This chain uses TRBV24-1 with TRBJ2-3; the D gene is possibly TRBD2 (6 bases). V was pared by 5 bases and J by 4 bases, with 15 bases between. The germline V gene encodes CDR1 KGHDR and CDR2 SFDVKD. The CDR3 is 15 residues long. CDR3: CATSGGRRAADTQYF. Here the CDR3 DNA reads TGTGCCACCAGTGGAGGGAGGCGGGCGGCAGATACGCAGTATTTT.

V gene TRBV7-2 combines with J gene TRBJ2-1; D call uncertain. Germline assignment: CDR1 SGHTA and CDR2 FQGNSA. V was clipped by 1 base and J by 8 bases, with 15 bases between them. CDR3 length: 15 residues. As DNA, the CDR3 is TGTGCCAGCAGCTTAGGGCAGGTAGGTATGTATGAGCAGTTCTTC. Translated: CASSLGQVGMYEQFF.

The rearrangement joins TRBV5-1 to TRBJ2-5, with D unresolved. Between the trimmed V and J ends, which lost 1 base and 3 bases, there was a span of 19 bases. Germline CDR1 reads SGHRS; CDR2 reads YFSETQ. This CDR3 has 17 amino acids. Here the CDR3 reads CASSLTPLGSLKETQYF. DNA of the CDR3: TGCGCCAGCAGCTTGACTCCCCTGGGGTCATTAAAAGAGACCCAGTACTTC.

There are a few counts of this clonotype. The chain is built from TRBV7-2 and TRBJ1-1; no reliable D call. Trimming stripped 1 base from V and 11 bases from J, with 5 bases between. Germline CDR1 reads SGHTA; CDR2 reads FQGNSA. The CDR3 covers 10 residues. The CDR3 loop is CASSLVRAFF. CDR3 nucleotides: TGTGCCAGCAGCTTAGTACGGGCTTTCTTT. The complete variable domain, with remaining parts taken from reference TRBV7-2 and TRBJ1-1, reads GAGVSQSPSNKVTEKGKDVELRCDPISGHTALYWYRQSLGQGLEFLIYFQGNSAPDKSGLPSDRFSAERTGGSVSTLTIQRTQQEDSAVYLCASSLVRAFFGQGTRLTVV.

The genes are TRBV4-3 and TRBJ2-1; 8 bases align to TRBD2. V gave up 2 bases and J gave up 6 bases; unmatched junction bases: 6. Germline V gene data show CDR1 as LGHNA and CDR2 as YSLEER. The CDR3 length is 15 residues. As DNA, the CDR3 is TGCGCCAGCAGCCAAAGCGGGAGTCACTTCAATGAGCAGTTCTTC. The encoded protein is CASSQSGSHFNEQFF.

This clonotype was picked up a small number of times. The chain uses TRBV27 and TRBJ2-1, with D possibly TRBD2 on 5 matching bases. Trimming pared 7 bases from V and 6 bases from J, leaving 19 bases between. CDR3 length: 15 residues. Per the germline V gene, CDR1 is MNHEY and CDR2 is SMNVEV (reference sequence). CDR3 region: CASTSYETTRNEQFF. CDR3 nucleotide sequence: TGTGCCAGCACCTCTTATGAGACTACCCGCAATGAGCAGTTCTTC.

This clonotype was detected many times. V usage is TRBV12-3 or TRBV12-4 and J usage is TRBJ2-2; no definite D call. V was clipped by 3 bases and J by 9 bases, with 8 bases between them. The CDR3 spans 12 residues. The CDR3 bases are TGTGCCAGCAGTTTTATTCTCCGGGAGCTGTTTTTT. Its protein is CASSFILRELFF.

The chain is built from TRBV6-6 and TRBJ1-2, with D unclear. The germline V gene has CDR1 MNHNY and CDR2 SVGAGI (reference sequence). This CDR3 spans 10 amino acids. V was trimmed by 10 bases and J by 8 bases, leaving 11 bases between them. The CDR3 spells CATWLGGYTF. For the CDR3, the DNA is TGTGCCACTTGGTTAGGGGGCTACACCTTC.

This chain links TRBV20-1 with TRBJ2-7; 13 nucleotides line up with TRBD2. V trimming: 5 bases; J trimming: 5 bases; junction bases outside the gene matches: 9. Germline V gene sequence: CDR1 DFQATT, CDR2 SNEGSKA (reference sequence). The CDR3 is 15 amino acids. The CDR3 loop is CSAERTSGSPNEQYF. CDR3 in DNA: TGCAGTGCTGAAAGGACTAGCGGGAGTCCCAACGAGCAGTACTTC.

This clonotype showed up many times. The chain combines TRBV12-3 or TRBV12-4 with TRBJ1-5; 7 nucleotides align to TRBD1. The CDR3 covers 16 residues. V gave up 3 bases and J gave up 3 bases; unmatched junction bases: 8. CDR3 sequence reads: CASSFSGGTDNQPQHF. The DNA for the CDR3 is TGTGCCAGCAGTTTTAGCGGGGGGACAGACAATCAGCCCCAGCATTTT.

CDR3 sequence reads: CSARGRMGGNQETQYF. The CDR3 DNA reads as TGCAGTGCTAGAGGAAGAATGGGCGGCAATCAAGAGACCCAGTACTTC. The chain combines TRBV20-1 with TRBJ2-5, with D uncertain. The CDR3 extends over 16 amino acids. The ends were cut back, 1 base at V and 2 bases at J, with 17 bases in the middle. Germline V gene sequence: CDR1 DFQATT, CDR2 SNEGSKA (reference sequence).

This clonotype occurred a few times. The CDR3 spells CASSLAGGGAEQFF. CDR3 nucleotide sequence: TGCGCCAGCAGCTTGGCCGGTGGCGGAGCGGAGCAGTTCTTC. The chain recombines TRBV5-1 with TRBJ2-1; D is unresolved. With 0 bases removed from V and 10 bases from J, the gap between germline ends came to 14 bases. CDR3 size: 14 residues. The germline gives CDR1 SGHRS, CDR2 YFSETQ.

This clonotype was detected only a few times. The V gene is TRBV29-1, the J gene TRBJ1-2; TRBD1 is a possible D gene (5 bases). V gave up 3 bases and J gave up 4 bases, with 18 bases separating them. The CDR3 length is 15 residues. Germline lookup yields CDR1 SQVTM and CDR2 ANQGSEA. The CDR3 coding sequence is TGCAGCGTTGAGACCCAGACAGTAGGCGGCTATGGCTACACCTTC. This translates into CSVETQTVGGYGYTF.

The sample holds many counts of this clonotype. This chain joins TRBV7-9 and TRBJ2-7; D possibly corresponds to TRBD1 (5 bases). The germline V gene has CDR1 SEHNR and CDR2 FQNEAQ (reference sequence). V lost 5 bases to trimming and J lost 5 bases, with 16 bases between them. CDR3 size: 14 residues. CDR3 coding DNA: TGTGCCAGCAGCGTAGGACACGGGCCGGACGAGCAGTACTTC. Its translation is CASSVGHGPDEQYF.

The chain recombines TRBV9 with TRBJ2-1, with 7 bases aligning to TRBD2. This CDR3 is 18 amino acids long. J was trimmed by 4 bases and V by 4 bases; bases with no gene match: 17. Germline CDR1 reads SGDLS; CDR2 reads YYNGEE. The CDR3 spells CASSNPTLKRGPYNEQFF. In DNA form, the CDR3 reads TGTGCCAGCAGCAACCCTACCTTGAAGCGGGGCCCTTACAATGAGCAGTTCTTC.